The T cell receptor (beta chain) under discussion was sequenced for a study of beta chain features in type 1 diabetes. Investigators reverse transcribed all isolated RNA, so they sequenced expressed TCRB transcripts. The average read count of naive, central memory and regulatory T cell samples was approximately 3.9 million. Libraries were prepared by immunoSEQ multiplex PCR; TCRdb keeps only in-frame clonotypes and omits some of them. This sample has around 180,000 clones, with approximately 13% found just once. Stem cell-like memory, regulatory, central memory and naive CD4+ cells were sorted via CD45RO/CCR7/CD25/CD127/CD95/CD27. Study conclusions and caveats: For patients and controls alike, PCR might favor shorter templates to the same degree. More deletions and fewer insertions at VDJ junctions were found in patients with type 1 diabetes.

This clone occurred a few times. Its antigen is not identified. CDR1 and CDR2 (germline): MNHEY, SMNVEV (reference sequence). The CDR3 length is 13 residues. The V end lost 9 bases, the J end lost 2 bases, and 10 bases lay between the germline ends. Sequencing input: central memory CD4+ T cells from blood. The sequence came from a young woman in good health. V is TRBV27 and J is TRBJ1-4; D unclear. This chain's CDR3 is CASKRLTNEKLFF. The CDR3 nucleotides read TGTGCCAGTAAGAGATTGACTAATGAAAAACTGTTTTTT.